What follows are 12 T cell receptor beta chains derived from one specimen sequenced in a study of T cells in Graves' hyperthyroidism and ophthalmopathy (dated by TCRdb to about 2019). To prepare the library, multiplex PCR was applied. The sequencing machine was an Illumina HiSeq 2000. The TCR beta CDR3 regions were amplified from RNA transcripts. The first round of RT-PCR for the TCR CDR3 was performed with the HTBI primer set and the Qiagen OneStep RT-PCR kit. TCRdb handled the public reads itself, with Q25 trimming in fastp and clone calling in MiXCR, and kept productive beta chains. Entries that share a CDR3 protein sequence are merged under the most common genes and DNA. Here the sample has more than 450,000 distinct CDR3 sequences; nearly 20% occur a single time. The ten largest account for about 50% of the sample. Sequences were obtained from blood. All receptors derive from a man aged 35 to 55 with Graves' ophthalmopathy.

V and J are TRBV30 and TRBJ2-1; the D call may be TRBD1 or TRBD2 (6 bases each). Trimming removed 4 bases from V and 2 bases from J, with 12 bases in between. From germline, CDR1 is GTSNPN and CDR2 SVGIG (reference sequence). The CDR3 contains 14 residues. The CDR3 here is CAWTVGGPYNEQFF. CDR3 bases: TGTGCCTGGACAGTGGGGGGCCCCTACAATGAGCAGTTCTTC. Using reference TRBV30 and TRBJ2-1 for the parts outside the CDR3, the full variable domain is SQTIHQWPATLVQPVGSPLSLECTVEGTSNPNLYWYRQAAGRGLQLLFYSVGIGQISSEVPQNLSASRPQDRQFILSSKKLLLSDSGFYLCAWTVGGPYNEQFFGPGTRLTVL.

This clonotype was picked up a small number of times. The chain joins TRBV2 to TRBJ1-5; 9 nucleotides agree with TRBD1. J gave up 10 bases and V 7 bases, and 8 bases lay outside the gene matches. The CDR3 sequence is 13 residues long. In germline, CDR1 is SNHLY, CDR2 FYNNEI. CDR3 DNA: TGTGCCAGCACCCGGGACAGGGAGCAACCCCAGCATTTT. This encodes CASTRDREQPQHF.

This chain uses TRBV7-3 with TRBJ2-2; D unresolved. V lost 0 bases and J 7 bases, leaving 12 bases between the germline ends. The CDR3 extends over 15 amino acids. The germline CDR1 and CDR2 sequences are SGHTA and FQGTGA. The DNA for the CDR3 is TGTGCCAGCAGCTTAACAGTCGCCCCCGGCGGGGAGCTGTTTTTT. Protein sequence: CASSLTVAPGGELFF.

The table lists this clonotype with many counts. V gene TRBV20-1 combines with J gene TRBJ1-1, with D uncertain. Trimming removed 6 bases from V and 0 bases from J, with 23 bases in between. This CDR3 contains 17 residues. Germline lookup yields CDR1 DFQATT and CDR2 SNEGSKA (reference sequence). The CDR3 region is CSALSRVDLRMNTEAFF. CDR3 nucleotides: TGCAGTGCCCTTAGTAGGGTTGATCTCCGGATGAACACTGAAGCTTTCTTT.

This clonotype was seen only a few times. The V and J genes are TRBV6-2 or TRBV6-3 and TRBJ1-5, with D possibly being TRBD1 (5 bases). The V end lost 4 bases, the J end lost 7 bases, and 23 bases lay between the germline ends. Germline loops: CDR1 MNHEY, CDR2 SVGEGT. This CDR3 comprises 17 residues. CDR3 region: CASSFVSGNTFGQPQHF. Here the CDR3 DNA reads TGTGCCAGCAGTTTTGTGTCAGGGAATACGTTTGGACAGCCCCAGCATTTT.

This chain uses TRBV27 with TRBJ2-1; weak D call: TRBD1 (5 bases). Per germline, CDR1 MNHEY and CDR2 SMNVEV (reference sequence). The CDR3 covers 14 residues. The V end lost 7 bases, the J end lost 2 bases, and 12 bases lay between the germline ends. CDR3 sequence (DNA): TGTGCCAGCAAAGTTGGCAGGGCCTACAATGAGCAGTTCTTC. Amino acids: CASKVGRAYNEQFF.

In this sample, this clonotype turned up a few times. The rearrangement links TRBV3-1 to TRBJ2-5, with a weak D call TRBD2 (5 bases). Germline V gene data show CDR1 as LGHDT and CDR2 as YNNKEL (reference sequence). The CDR3 totals 14 residues. V lost 3 bases to trimming and J lost 3 bases, with 11 bases between them. CDR3 amino acids: CASSQRTVKETQYF. The DNA of the CDR3 is TGTGCCAGCAGCCAGCGGACTGTGAAAGAGACCCAGTACTTC.

A few counts support this clonotype. The chain links TRBV5-8 to TRBJ2-3; no clear D. V was pared by 3 bases and J by 6 bases, with 8 bases between. The V gene's germline CDR1 is SGHTS and CDR2 YDEGEE. The CDR3 runs 12 residues. The DNA of the CDR3 is TGTGCCAGCAGCTCCTACATCGATACGCAGTATTTT. Amino acids: CASSSYIDTQYF.

This clonotype appeared a few times. The chain recombines TRBV12-3 or TRBV12-4 with TRBJ1-6; no definite D call. CDR3 length: 14 residues. The germline V and J ends were trimmed by 5 bases and 4 bases, with 9 bases remaining between them. The CDR3 spells CASSLPAYNSPLHF. The CDR3 DNA reads TGTGCCAGCAGTCTGCCAGCTTATAATTCACCCCTCCACTTT.

The sample holds many counts of this clonotype. This chain uses TRBV18 with TRBJ1-1; D unclear. This CDR3 region has 14 residues. In germline, CDR1 is KGHSH, CDR2 LQKENI. V was clipped by 3 bases and J by 4 bases, with 12 bases between them. The CDR3: CASSPLPAGTEAFF. The CDR3, as DNA: TGTGCCAGCTCACCCCTTCCAGCAGGCACTGAAGCTTTCTTT.

This clonotype was seen many times. V is TRBV29-1 and J is TRBJ1-1, with 8 positions matching TRBD1. This CDR3 spans 13 amino acids. V dropped 7 bases and J dropped 1; count of bases not matched to a gene: 5. Germline lookup yields CDR1 SQVTM and CDR2 ANQGSEA. The CDR3 nucleotides are TGCAGCGCGGACAGGGTGGAGAACACTGAAGCTTTCTTT. Translated, it gives CSADRVENTEAFF.

With regard to this clonotype: This may stem from a read error, because a much larger clone lies one nucleotide away. V usage is TRBV6-1 and J usage is TRBJ1-1; 7 bases are shared with TRBD1. V was clipped by 5 bases and J by 1 base; unmatched bases: 4. The CDR3 covers 14 residues. The V gene's germline CDR1 is MNHNS and CDR2 SASEGT. CDR3 DNA: TGTGCCAGCAGTTTTCAGGGGGGGAACACTGAAGCTTTCTTT. Translating gives CASSFQGGNTEAFF.